Listed here are 11 T cell receptor beta chains from one sample, sequenced in a study of T cell responses to AZD1222 COVID-19 vaccine. The repertoire was sequenced with immunoSEQ multiplex PCR; TCRdb's copy has only in-frame clones and lacks some. The table shows over 130,000 clones, with approximately 90% occurring only once. The specimen was peripheral blood, collected 28 days after the second AZD1222 dose. All receptors come from an adult who received the AZD1222 COVID-19 vaccine.

The chain uses TRBV5-4 and TRBJ1-2, with TRBD1 matching over 9 bases. From germline, CDR1 is SGHNT and CDR2 YYREEE (reference sequence). J lost 4 bases, V lost 2 bases, and 3 bases had no gene match. There are 14 residues in the CDR3. The CDR3 loop is CASSFQDRGYGYTF. CDR3 nucleotide sequence: TGTGCCAGCAGCTTTCAGGACAGGGGCTATGGCTACACCTTC.

This clone was seen only once. The chain uses TRBV11-3 and TRBJ2-2; 8 bases match TRBD2. The CDR3 consists of 15 residues. Losses at the gene ends were 5 bases for V and 6 bases for J; bases not matched to a gene: 8. Per the germline V gene, CDR1 is SGHNT and CDR2 is YENEEA. In DNA form, the CDR3 reads TGTGCCAGCAGCCCGGGACTAGGACCATCCGGGGAGCTGTTTTTT. Translation: CASSPGLGPSGELFF.

CDR3 amino acids: CAIRDRVNSPLHF. The DNA of the CDR3 is TGTGCCATCAGGGACAGGGTCAATTCACCCCTCCACTTT. The V and J genes are TRBV10-3 and TRBJ1-6; 8 bases are shared with TRBD1. Germline V gives CDR1 ENHRY, CDR2 SYGVKD. The CDR3 extends over 13 amino acids. V dropped 6 bases and J dropped 7; count of bases not matched to a gene: 2.

This rearrangement joins TRBV29-1 to TRBJ1-4, with D hard to call. With 6 bases removed from V and 3 bases from J, the gap between germline ends came to 8 bases. Germline V gene sequence: CDR1 SQVTM, CDR2 ANQGSEA. CDR3 length: 12 residues. CDR3 sequence reads: CSVTASNEKLFF. CDR3 nucleotide sequence: TGCAGCGTGACCGCATCTAATGAAAAACTGTTTTTT.

The chain's CDR3 is CASSQGGRQFF. The CDR3 coding sequence is TGTGCCAGCAGCCAAGGTGGTAGACAGTTCTTC. V is TRBV3-1 (or the pseudogene TRBV3-2) and J is TRBJ2-1; D call uncertain. The germline V gene encodes CDR1 LGHDT and CDR2 YNNKEL (reference sequence). The CDR3 consists of 11 residues. V was shortened by 1 base and J by 13 bases, with 8 bases between the two germline ends.

The rearrangement uses TRBV11-2 and TRBJ1-2; D unresolved. The V gene lost 8 bases and the J gene lost 2 bases, with 18 bases spanning the gap. CDR1 SGHAT and CDR2 FQNNGV come from the germline V gene. The CDR3 has 15 residues. CDR3 in DNA: TGTGCCAGCCTCCCGGGCGGAGCGGCCAACTATGGCTACACCTTC. This translates into CASLPGGAANYGYTF.

This chain links TRBV11-3 with TRBJ1-2; D gene ambiguous. The germline CDR1 and CDR2 sequences are SGHNT and YENEEA. The CDR3 is made up of 14 amino acids. Trimming removed 5 bases at V and 1 base at J, with 11 bases between. The chain's CDR3 is CASSPEPVNYGYTF. DNA of the CDR3: TGTGCCAGCAGCCCCGAGCCCGTTAACTATGGCTACACCTTC.

The CDR3 is CASSAVAGTYNEQFF. The CDR3 region has the DNA TGTGCCAGCAGCGCGGTGGCAGGAACCTACAATGAGCAGTTCTTC. V and J are TRBV9 and TRBJ2-1; no firm D call. CDR1 is SGDLS and CDR2 is YYNGEE in the germline V gene. The V gene lost 3 bases and the J gene lost 2 bases, with 12 bases spanning the gap. The CDR3 loop spans 15 amino acids.

The gene calls are TRBV6-2 or TRBV6-3 and TRBJ1-5, with no clear D. The germline gives CDR1 MNHEY, CDR2 SVGEGT. The CDR3 is made up of 15 amino acids. Trimming stripped 6 bases from V and 0 bases from J, with 12 bases between. CDR3 nucleotide sequence: TGTGCCAGCAGCGTGGACCGGAATAGCAATCAGCCCCAGCATTTT. Its protein is CASSVDRNSNQPQHF.

The chain carries TRBV6-5 and TRBJ1-2, with 9 bases matching TRBD1. The ends lost 5 bases at V and 5 bases at J; junction bases unmatched: 9. The CDR3 covers 15 residues. Germline V gene lookup returns CDR1 MNHEY and CDR2 SVGAGI. The CDR3 bases are TGTGCCAGCAGTACACTGACAGGGGGTTGGTATGGCTACACCTTC. This codes for CASSTLTGGWYGYTF.

For this clone: One end of the junction varies from germline; a read error may be responsible. CDR3 amino acids: CASIPSREGEARSLDEQFF. For the CDR3, the DNA is TGTGCTAGCATACCCTCTAGGGAGGGGGAAGCCAGGAGCCTGGATGAGCAGTTCTTC. The chain uses TRBV7-7 and TRBJ2-1; D might be TRBD2 (7 bases). The CDR3 sequence is 19 residues long. Germline CDR1 and CDR2: SSHAT and FNYEAQ (reference sequence).